This entry is about one TCR beta chain. The antigen is undetermined. CDR3 length equals 15 residues. The V gene's germline CDR1 is SGHTA and CDR2 FQGTGA. With eight separate reactions per sample, the authors made cDNA. Through template switching, UMIs that included a 6-nucleotide sample barcode were added. No DNA is given; TCRdb re-called the 5' RACE reads and lists each CDR3 protein once. The sample has some 150,000 distinct CDR3 sequences. This sample is part of a study of monozygotic twins with inflammatory bowel disease. General study findings and limits: Immunosuppressive treatments differing between patients may have added repertoire variability.

The sample consisted of blood. The origin of this receptor is a human donor with ulcerative colitis or Crohn's disease, or a healthy co-twin of an affected twin (not recorded which). The V call is TRBV7-3, the J call TRBJ2-2; TCRdb picks TRBD2, but there is no DNA to check that call. The chain's CDR3 is CASRPTSGRAGELFF. The variable domain in full, completed from reference TRBV7-3 and TRBJ2-2, reads GAGVSQTPSNKVTEKGKYVELRCDPISGHTALYWYRQSLGQGPEFLIYFQGTGAADDSGLPNDRFFAVRPEGSVSTLKIQRTERGDSAVYLCASRPTSGRAGELFFGEGSRLTVL.